A selection of T cell receptor beta chains follows, all from one sample in a study of blood T cell repertoires in COVID-19. Using immunoSEQ multiplex PCR, the repertoire was profiled, and TCRdb retains in-frame clones only, with some absent. The sample consists of tens of thousands of clones, around 67% of them appearing once. Sequencing was done on a sample of peripheral blood. All receptors derive from a human donor in a cohort sampled during active or convalescent COVID-19. The CDR3 runs from the conserved cysteine through the conserved F or W. A D gene is named only where the DNA matches it firmly. Clone size is given for some rows only: seen once, a few or many times, or a class if the clone is expanded.

V gene	clone size	D gene	J gene	CDR3 protein	CDR3 DNA
TRBV6-5	once	TRBD1	TRBJ1-5	CASSYSHRGDQPQHF	TGTGCCAGCAGTTACTCCCACAGGGGCGATCAGCCCCAGCATTTT
TRBV5-4	NA	TRBD1	TRBJ1-4	CASSLGKGQSEKLFF	TGTGCCAGCAGCTTGGGGAAGGGACAGTCAGAAAAACTGTTTTTT
TRBV7-7	NA	NA	TRBJ2-2	CASSSLEGAGELFF	TGTGCTAGCAGCTCCTTGGAAGGGGCCGGGGAGCTGTTTTTT
TRBV12-3/TRBV12-4	NA	NA	TRBJ2-1	CASSLTLEQFF	TGTGCCAGCAGTTTAACTCTGGAGCAGTTCTTC
TRBV28	NA	NA	TRBJ2-7	CASSFVGGRGPEQYF	TGTGCCAGCAGTTTTGTGGGAGGCCGAGGGCCCGAGCAGTACTTC
TRBV27	NA	TRBD1	TRBJ2-2	CASSLKRQGTIRTGELFF	TGTGCCAGCAGTTTAAAGAGACAGGGGACAATCCGAACCGGGGAGCTGTTTTTT
TRBV6-5	NA	NA	TRBJ2-7	CATSPQGSLTEQYF	TGTGCCACCTCACCCCAGGGGTCCCTCACCGAGCAGTACTTC
TRBV6-5	NA	NA	TRBJ1-1	CASSLLIQGAEAFF	TGTGCCAGCAGTTTGCTGATACAGGGCGCTGAAGCTTTCTTT
TRBV18	NA	NA	TRBJ1-1	CASSPSRTEAFF	TGTGCCAGCTCACCCTCTCGGACTGAAGCTTTCTTT
TRBV21-1	medium-sized	NA	TRBJ2-1	CASTLQGTRLIYDEQFF	TGTGCCAGCACCTTACAGGGGACCCGTTTGATTTACGATGAGCAGTTCTTC
TRBV19	NA	TRBD1	TRBJ1-1	CASMAGGMNTEAFF	TGTGCCAGTATGGCAGGGGGTATGAACACTGAAGCTTTCTTT
TRBV28	NA	NA	TRBJ2-1	CASSSRSRGVLGEQFF	TGTGCCAGCAGTTCCCGGTCTAGAGGTGTACTGGGTGAGCAGTTCTTC
TRBV9	NA	NA	TRBJ1-4	CASSWSTGTSGEKLFF	TGTGCCAGCAGCTGGAGCACAGGTACCTCTGGTGAAAAACTGTTTTTT
TRBV30	NA	TRBD1	TRBJ1-2	CAWSGKGTGVFGYTF	TGTGCCTGGAGCGGAAAGGGGACAGGGGTTTTCGGCTACACCTTC
TRBV18	NA	TRBD2	TRBJ2-3	CASSPPLAGADTQYF	TGTGCCAGCTCACCCCCTCTAGCGGGAGCTGATACGCAGTATTTT
TRBV7-8	NA	NA	TRBJ1-1	CASSLAAGGEAFF	TGTGCCAGCAGCTTAGCGGCCGGGGGTGAAGCTTTCTTT
TRBV7-2	NA	TRBD1	TRBJ1-4	CASSLGDREAEKLFF	TGTGCCAGCAGCCTAGGGGACAGGGAGGCGGAAAAACTGTTTTTT
TRBV7-9	NA	NA	TRBJ2-3	CASSVEYTSTDTQYF	TGTGCCAGCAGCGTCGAGTATACTAGCACAGATACGCAGTATTTT
TRBV24-1	NA	NA	TRBJ2-3	CATSDLGTAPFITDTQYF	TGTGCCACCAGTGATTTGGGTACAGCTCCTTTTATCACAGATACGCAGTATTTT
TRBV5-1	NA	TRBD1	TRBJ1-3	CASSLVGTGGTSNTIYF	TGCGCCAGCAGCTTGGTCGGGACAGGGGGCACATCAAACACCATATATTTT
TRBV6-5	NA	TRBD1	TRBJ1-3	CASSKTGPFGNTIYF	TGTGCCAGCAGCAAGACAGGGCCTTTTGGAAACACCATATATTTT
TRBV5-1	NA	NA	TRBJ1-5	CASSLGGLQPQHF	TGCGCCAGCAGCTTGGGAGGGCTTCAGCCCCAGCATTTT
TRBV2	NA	NA	TRBJ2-2	CASSPGSVNTGELFF	TGTGCCAGCAGTCCAGGGTCCGTGAACACCGGGGAGCTGTTTTTT
TRBV30	NA	NA	TRBJ2-6	CAWSAGAGANVLTF	TGTGCCTGGAGTGCAGGTGCTGGGGCCAACGTCCTGACTTTC
TRBV27	few	TRBD1	TRBJ2-3	CASSSRDRGLFLGTDTQYF	TGTGCCAGCAGTTCCCGGGACAGGGGGCTATTTCTAGGGACAGATACGCAGTATTTT
TRBV5-4	few	NA	TRBJ2-2	CASSGGANTGELFF	TGTGCCAGCAGTGGAGGGGCTAACACCGGGGAGCTGTTTTTT
TRBV7-8	NA	NA	TRBJ1-1	CASSLGYRAHRVTEAFF	TGTGCCAGCAGCTTAGGGTACAGGGCACATCGGGTTACTGAAGCTTTCTTT
TRBV29-1	NA	NA	TRBJ2-7	CSVHQATTREQYF	TGCAGCGTTCACCAGGCTACGACGAGAGAGCAGTACTTC
TRBV7-6	once	NA	TRBJ1-1	CASSLARGVGTEAFF	TGTGCCAGCAGTCTAGCACGGGGGGTCGGTACTGAAGCTTTCTTT
TRBV9	NA	NA	TRBJ1-4	CASSVAPGEKLFF	TGTGCCAGCAGCGTAGCGCCAGGGGAAAAACTGTTTTTT
TRBV5-1	NA	TRBD1	TRBJ1-1	CASSDTGGITEAFF	TGCGCCAGCAGCGATACAGGGGGCATCACTGAAGCTTTCTTT
TRBV2	NA	NA	TRBJ1-1	CGSGDTVNTEAFF	TGTGGTAGTGGGGACACCGTGAACACTGAAGCTTTCTTT
TRBV3-1/TRBV3-2	NA	TRBD2	TRBJ2-2	CASSQGGLAVNTGELFF	TGTGCCAGCAGCCAAGGCGGACTAGCGGTGAACACCGGGGAGCTGTTTTTT
TRBV24-1	few	NA	TRBJ1-2	CATSDLDGDGYTF	TGTGCCACCAGTGACCTGGACGGGGATGGCTACACCTTC
TRBV5-1	NA	NA	TRBJ2-2	CASSLGNRAGELFF	TGCGCCAGCAGCTTGGGAAACAGGGCCGGGGAGCTGTTTTTT
TRBV11-2	few	NA	TRBJ1-3	CASSLRGNSGNTIYF	TGTGCCAGCAGCTTAAGGGGTAACTCTGGAAACACCATATATTTT
TRBV2	NA	TRBD1	TRBJ1-5	CASTRQGNQPQHF	TGTGCCAGCACAAGACAGGGGAATCAGCCCCAGCATTTT
TRBV12-3/TRBV12-4	NA	NA	TRBJ2-6	CASSQYGANVLTF	TGTGCCAGCAGTCAGTATGGGGCCAACGTCCTGACTTTC
TRBV4-3	NA	TRBD2	TRBJ2-3	CASSRTSGPPDTQYF	TGCGCCAGCAGCCGGACTAGCGGTCCACCGGATACGCAGTATTTT
TRBV6-2/TRBV6-3	medium-sized	TRBD1	TRBJ1-2	CASSYRGGQGYTF	TGTGCCAGCAGTTATAGAGGGGGCCAGGGCTACACCTTC
TRBV24-1	NA	TRBD1	TRBJ1-1	CATSGQGENTEAFF	TGTGCCACCAGTGGGCAGGGGGAGAACACTGAAGCTTTCTTT
TRBV24-1	NA	NA	TRBJ2-1	CATSEIGANEQFF	TGTGCCACCAGTGAAATAGGAGCTAATGAGCAGTTCTTC
TRBV19	few	TRBD1	TRBJ2-1	CASTDRGPPSSYNEQFF	TGTGCCAGTACGGACAGGGGGCCCCCCAGCTCCTACAATGAGCAGTTCTTC
TRBV27	NA	NA	TRBJ1-2	CASSLSGTEGKFGYTF	TGTGCCAGCAGTTTATCGGGCACAGAGGGAAAATTTGGCTACACCTTC
TRBV6-2/TRBV6-3	NA	NA	TRBJ1-2	CASSYAKAQGYGYTF	TGTGCCAGCAGTTACGCAAAGGCCCAGGGGTATGGCTACACCTTC
TRBV10-3	NA	NA	TRBJ1-1	CAIGDRTEAFF	TGTGCCATCGGTGACAGGACTGAAGCTTTCTTT
TRBV5-1	NA	TRBD1	TRBJ2-7	CASSLELRDRGYEQYF	TGCGCCAGCAGCTTGGAATTAAGGGACAGGGGCTACGAGCAGTACTTC
TRBV9	NA	NA	TRBJ1-1	CASSVDSKNTEAFF	TGTGCCAGCAGCGTAGACTCGAAAAACACTGAAGCTTTCTTT
TRBV6-5	few	NA	TRBJ2-7	CASRRTPTSYEQYF	TGTGCCAGCAGGCGGACTCCTACCTCCTACGAGCAGTACTTC
TRBV12-3/TRBV12-4	NA	NA	TRBJ2-2	CASTRENTGELFF	TGTGCCAGCACCAGGGAAAACACCGGGGAGCTGTTTTTT
TRBV5-1	NA	NA	TRBJ2-7	CASSLTSYEQYF	TGCGCCAGCAGCTTGACTTCCTACGAGCAGTACTTC
TRBV4-1	NA	TRBD2	TRBJ2-1	CASSQGGLSGSYEQFF	TGCGCCAGCAGCCAAGGAGGACTTAGCGGGAGTTATGAGCAGTTCTTC
TRBV6-5	NA	NA	TRBJ1-5	CASSLGEGNQPQHF	TGTGCCAGCAGTTTAGGGGAGGGCAATCAGCCCCAGCATTTT
TRBV28	NA	TRBD1	TRBJ1-1	CASRGGQGYTEAFF	TGTGCCAGCAGGGGTGGACAGGGGTACACTGAAGCTTTCTTT
TRBV11-2	NA	NA	TRBJ1-1	CASRPDTGSGTEAFF	TGTGCCAGCAGACCCGACACGGGGAGTGGGACTGAAGCTTTCTTT
TRBV9	once	NA	TRBJ2-1	CASSVGVRLSSYNEQFF	TGTGCCAGCAGCGTAGGTGTCAGACTCAGCTCCTACAATGAGCAGTTCTTC
TRBV6-5	once	NA	TRBJ1-2	CASSYSGSSKNYGYTF	TGTGCCAGCAGTTACTCGGGCTCTTCTAAGAACTATGGCTACACCTTC